A single T cell receptor beta chain is shown here with its context. Germline V lookup: CDR1 KGHSH, CDR2 LQKENI. The CDR3 extends over 12 amino acids. V was pared by 0 bases and J by 10 bases, with 7 bases between. These data originate in a study of T-cell memory formation after mild COVID-19. TCRdb used MiXCR to reprocess the 5' RACE reads, holding one entry per CDR3 protein. The sample lists a few hundred thousand distinct CDR3 sequences; about a sixth were seen once. The V and J genes are TRBV18 and TRBJ1-5; D is ambiguous. The sample comprised PBMCs or a T cell subset sorted from them (not recorded which). The sequence derives from a young man who had mild COVID-19 (a few samples of this study predate the infection). Cell type and time point are not known. The CDR3 DNA follows: TGTGCCAGCTCACCACCTATGGGACCCCAGCATTTT. This translates into CASSPPMGPQHF. Filled out from reference TRBV18 and TRBJ1-5, the complete variable domain reads NAGVMQNPRHLVRRRGQEARLRCSPMKGHSHVYWYRQLPEEGLKFMVYLQKENIIDESGMPKERFSAEFPKEGPSILRIQQVVRGDSAAYFCASSPPMGPQHFGDGTRLSIL.